Sequencing of this TCR beta chain was carried out in a study of blood T cell repertoires in COVID-19. Germline CDR1 is LNHNV and CDR2 is YYDKDF (reference sequence). After removal of 4 bases from V and 7 bases from J, the junction contained 6 bases not matched to a gene. This CDR3 is built from 13 residues. The protocol was immunoSEQ multiplex PCR, while the TCRdb copy is restricted to in-frame clones and leaves out a portion. The sample consists of about 49,000 clones, roughly 90% of them appearing once. The chain uses TRBV15 and TRBJ2-5, with 7 bases aligning to TRBD2. Sequencing was carried out using peripheral blood. The sequence was collected from an elderly man with acute or convalescent COVID-19. This chain's CDR3 is CATSIPGGGTQYF. DNA for the CDR3: TGTGCCACCAGCATCCCGGGGGGTGGGACCCAGTACTTC. The full variable domain, its missing parts supplied by reference TRBV15 and TRBJ2-5, is DAMVIQNPRYQVTQFGKPVTLSCSQTLNHNVMYWYQQKSSQAPKLLFHYYDKDFNNEADTPDNFQSRRPNTSFCFLDIRSPGLGDTAMYLCATSIPGGGTQYFGPGTRLLVL.